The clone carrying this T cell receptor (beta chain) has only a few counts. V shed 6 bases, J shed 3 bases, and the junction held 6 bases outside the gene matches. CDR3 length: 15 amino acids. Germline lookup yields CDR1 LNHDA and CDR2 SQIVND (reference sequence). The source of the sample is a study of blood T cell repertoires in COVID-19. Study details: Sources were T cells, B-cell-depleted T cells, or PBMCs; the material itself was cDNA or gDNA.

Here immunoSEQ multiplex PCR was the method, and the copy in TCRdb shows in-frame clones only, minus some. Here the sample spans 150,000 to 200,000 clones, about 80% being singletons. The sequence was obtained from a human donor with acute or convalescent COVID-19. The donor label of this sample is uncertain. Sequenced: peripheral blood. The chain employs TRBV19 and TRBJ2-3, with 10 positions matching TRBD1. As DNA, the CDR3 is TGTGCCAGTAGACCCGGGACAGGGGTTACAGATACGCAGTATTTT. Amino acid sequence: CASRPGTGVTDTQYF.